This entry lists 22 T cell receptor beta chains sequenced from one sample in a study of T cell repertoires in cytomegalovirus infection. Via MiXCR, TCRdb re-called the reads, giving one row per CDR3 protein. The sample records fewer than 250,000 distinct CDR3 sequences, approximately 24% being singletons. The specimen was CD8+ T cells from PBMCs. Receptors originate from a human donor in good health (CMV status not recorded). Some clones in this sample may be carry-over from other donors' samples.

The chain joins TRBV4-2 to TRBJ2-1; TRBD2 matches at 11 bases. Per the germline V gene, CDR1 is LGHNA and CDR2 is YNFKEQ. CDR3 size: 15 residues. After removal of 2 bases from V and 10 bases from J, the junction contained 7 bases not matched to a gene. CDR3 region: CASSQLAGGREEQFF. The CDR3, as DNA: TGTGCCAGCAGCCAATTAGCGGGGGGGAGGGAGGAGCAGTTCTTC.

In its sample, this clonotype was seen a few times. The chain links TRBV19 to TRBJ2-5; D may be TRBD2 (7 bases). Trimming shortened V by 5 bases and J by 1 base, and 17 bases separated the two germline ends. Germline-derived CDR1 and CDR2 are LNHDA and SQIVND (reference sequence). The CDR3 consists of 16 residues. The CDR3, as DNA: TGTGCCAGTAGTCACCTTTCGGGGGGCCCCCAAGAGACCCAGTACTTC. Amino acids: CASSHLSGGPQETQYF. Together with reference TRBV19 and TRBJ2-5, the CDR3 gives the full variable domain: DGGITQSPKYLFRKEGQNVTLSCEQNLNHDAMYWYRQDPGQGLRLIYYSQIVNDFQKGDIAEGYSVSREKKESFPLTVTSAQKNPTAFYLCASSHLSGGPQETQYFGPGTRLLVL.

This rearrangement joins TRBV4-1 to TRBJ1-5; D not resolved. CDR1 is MGHRA and CDR2 is YSYEKL in the germline V gene. V was pared by 4 bases and J by 5 bases, with 15 bases between. The CDR3 runs to 15 residues. CDR3 in amino acids: CASSLRGDPDQPQHF. The CDR3 bases are TGCGCCAGCAGCCTTAGAGGAGACCCGGATCAGCCCCAGCATTTT.

This chain connects TRBV6-1 to TRBJ1-5; TRBD1 is a possible D gene (5 bases). The germline gives CDR1 MNHNS, CDR2 SASEGT. Trimming left V 1 base short and J 2 bases short, with 12 bases between. This CDR3 is 16 amino acids long. CDR3 coding DNA: TGTGCCAGCAGTGAAGGGATCTTGGGGGGCAATCAGCCCCAGCATTTT. Translating it yields CASSEGILGGNQPQHF.

V gene TRBV7-9 combines with J gene TRBJ1-6; D is possibly TRBD1 (6 bases). The CDR3 spans 17 residues. Germline assignment: CDR1 SEHNR and CDR2 FQNEAQ (reference sequence). The V and J ends lost 7 bases and 7 bases respectively, with 23 bases between them. CDR3 DNA sequence: TGTGCCAGCACCTTGATGGGAGGGGGGCGAGGAAATTCACCCCTCCACTTT. Protein product: CASTLMGGGRGNSPLHF. Variable domain in full (rest from reference TRBV7-9 and TRBJ1-6): DTGVSQNPRHKITKRGQNVTFRCDPISEHNRLYWYRQTLGQGPEFLTYFQNEAQLEKSRLLSDRFSAERPKGSFSTLEIQRTEQGDSAMYLCASTLMGGGRGNSPLHFGNGTRLTVT.

This clonotype was recorded at least ten times. The chain joins TRBV7-8 to TRBJ2-3; 9 nucleotides line up with TRBD2. Germline V gives CDR1 SGHVS, CDR2 FQNEAQ. The CDR3 spans 17 residues. The V gene end was trimmed by 4 bases and the J gene end by 6 bases; junction bases not matched to a gene: 14. The CDR3 coding sequence is TGTGCCAGCAGCTCACCGGGACTAGCTCTAATTATTGATACGCAGTATTTT. Its translation: CASSSPGLALIIDTQYF.

The chain carries TRBV5-6 and TRBJ2-1; the D gene is possibly TRBD1 (6 bases). CDR3 length: 15 residues. Germline CDR1 and CDR2: SGHDT and YYEEEE. The V end lost 0 bases, the J end lost 6 bases, and 13 bases lay between the germline ends. CDR3 sequence (DNA): TGTGCCAGCAGCTTGGGGGTGGGGGCCGGCAATGAGCAGTTCTTC. Amino acids: CASSLGVGAGNEQFF.

This clonotype appeared a few times. The chain employs TRBV27 and TRBJ2-1; possible D gene TRBD1, 5 bases. CDR1 is MNHEY and CDR2 is SMNVEV in the germline V gene (reference sequence). The germline V and J ends were trimmed by 2 bases and 7 bases, with 15 bases remaining between them. CDR3 length: 15 residues. CDR3 sequence (DNA): TGTGCCAGCAGTTTAACAGGCGAAGCAGGGAATGAGCAGTTCTTC. Its translation: CASSLTGEAGNEQFF.

The chain couples TRBV24-1 to TRBJ2-1; TRBD1 matches at 11 bases. Germline V gene data show CDR1 as KGHDR and CDR2 as SFDVKD. This CDR3 spans 15 amino acids. V lost 3 bases to trimming and J lost 10 bases; unmatched junction nucleotides: 7. CDR3 DNA sequence: TGTGCCACCAGTGATGAGGGACAGGGGGTCGAAGAGCAGTTCTTC. Protein product: CATSDEGQGVEEQFF.

This clonotype was counted ten times or more. CDR3 region: CASRGGNEQYF. CDR3 in DNA: TGTGCCAGCAGAGGGGGTAACGAGCAGTACTTC. The genes are TRBV28 and TRBJ2-7, with D possibly being TRBD1 (6 bases). The CDR3 runs to 11 residues. Germline V gives CDR1 MDHEN, CDR2 SYDVKM. Trimming shortened V by 6 bases and J by 5 bases, and 8 bases separated the two germline ends.

This clonotype was observed at least ten times. This chain links TRBV7-6 with TRBJ2-7, with D uncertain. CDR1 SGHVS and CDR2 FNYEAQ come from the germline V gene. The CDR3 is 14 amino acids. V lost 4 bases, J lost 0 bases, and 10 bases lay in between. The CDR3 sequence: CASSSRTDSYEQYF. Written as DNA, the CDR3 is TGTGCCAGCAGCTCCCGGACCGACTCCTACGAGCAGTACTTC.

The gene calls are TRBV6-2 or TRBV6-3 and TRBJ2-7, with D tentatively TRBD2 (5 bases). Germline values: CDR1 MNHEY, CDR2 SVGEGT. Trimming removed 7 bases from V and 7 bases from J, with 11 bases in between. The CDR3 is 11 residues long. CDR3 bases: TGTGCCAGCACCCTACGAGGGGAGCAGTACTTC. Translation: CASTLRGEQYF.

V and J are TRBV14 and TRBJ2-1; D is unresolved. The germline gives CDR1 SGHDN, CDR2 FVKESK. V gave up 0 bases and J gave up 1 base, with 7 bases separating them. CDR3 size: 15 residues. CDR3 sequence (DNA): TGTGCCAGCAGCCAAGATCTGGGGTCCTACAATGAGCAGTTCTTC. Translation: CASSQDLGSYNEQFF.

This clonotype was observed at least ten times. This chain joins TRBV27 and TRBJ2-7; D not certain. V dropped 0 bases and J dropped 3 bases, with 6 bases sitting between them. The CDR3 spans 13 residues. Germline V gene data show CDR1 as MNHEY and CDR2 as SMNVEV (reference sequence). Here the CDR3 DNA reads TGTGCCAGCAGTTTATCGGGCAGCTACGAGCAGTACTTC. Residues: CASSLSGSYEQYF.

The chain joins TRBV4-1 to TRBJ2-1; D possibly corresponds to TRBD2 (6 bases). V shed 0 bases and J shed 8 bases, with 11 bases lying between them. Germline CDR1 reads MGHRA; CDR2 reads YSYEKL. The CDR3 runs 14 residues. The chain's CDR3 is CASSQEGLPYEQFF. The CDR3 bases are TGCGCCAGCAGCCAAGAGGGACTTCCTTATGAGCAGTTCTTC.

As for this clonotype: An end of the junction does not agree with germline; a read error may underlie this. The genes are TRBV5-4 and TRBJ2-1; the match to TRBD2 covers 7 bases. Germline V CDR1 and CDR2: SGHNT, YYREEE (reference sequence). There are 15 residues in the CDR3. For the CDR3, the DNA is TGTGCCAACAGCTATGAGCGGGGCGCCTACAATGAGCAGTTCTTC. This translates into CANSYERGAYNEQFF.

Concerning this clonotype: Possible read error: a much larger clone is one base away. V and J are TRBV19 and TRBJ2-1; D perhaps matches TRBD2 (6 bases). Per germline, CDR1 LNHDA and CDR2 SQIVND (reference sequence). The CDR3 is made up of 15 amino acids. CDR3 sequence: CASRTSGSTYDEQFF. CDR3 bases: TGTGCCAGTAGGACCAGCGGGTCCACCTACGATGAGCAGTTCTTC.

This clonotype was detected only a few times. The chain is built from TRBV7-9 and TRBJ1-5; D gene unclear. Germline assignment: CDR1 SEHNR and CDR2 FQNEAQ (reference sequence). This CDR3 has 14 amino acids. Trimming left V 9 bases short and J 2 bases short, with 14 bases between. CDR3 coding DNA: TGTGCCAGTTCCCCGGCGGTGGGCAATCAGCCCCAGCATTTT. This translates into CASSPAVGNQPQHF.

This clonotype was seen a few times. The genes are TRBV27 and TRBJ1-1; no clear D gene. Trimming removed 6 bases at V and 2 bases at J, with 13 bases between. The CDR3 runs to 14 residues. Germline V gene data show CDR1 as MNHEY and CDR2 as SMNVEV (reference sequence). The CDR3 DNA follows: TGTGCCAGCAGCCGCCTGGACGCCAACACTGAAGCTTTCTTT. This codes for CASSRLDANTEAFF.

The chain employs TRBV12-3 or TRBV12-4 and TRBJ2-5; D is ambiguous. V lost 2 bases to trimming and J lost 5 bases, with 3 bases between them. The CDR3 sequence is 11 residues long. CDR3 amino acids: CASSLMETQYF. For the CDR3, the DNA is TGTGCCAGCAGTTTAATGGAGACCCAGTACTTC.

This clonotype occurred a few times. This chain links TRBV4-1 with TRBJ1-1; D not certain. Germline V lookup: CDR1 MGHRA, CDR2 YSYEKL. This CDR3 region has 15 residues. V was pared by 1 base and J by 1 base, with 10 bases between. The CDR3 nucleotides read TGCGCCAGCAGCCAAGCTCAGACATCGAACACTGAAGCTTTCTTT. This gives the protein CASSQAQTSNTEAFF.

The chain couples TRBV10-3 to TRBJ2-7; 10 bases map to TRBD1. Germline CDR1 reads ENHRY; CDR2 reads SYGVKD. V gave up 3 bases and J gave up 4 bases; unmatched junction bases: 6. The CDR3 is 15 residues long. Here the CDR3 reads CAISEEGQGIYEQYF. DNA of the CDR3: TGTGCCATCAGTGAAGAGGGACAGGGGATTTACGAGCAGTACTTC.